The 26 T cell receptor beta chains listed next were all sequenced from one sample in a study of STAT5B mutations in CD4+ large granular lymphocyte leukemia. Measured with immunoSEQ multiplex PCR; TCRdb has only the in-frame clones, and not every one. Altogether approximately 52,000 clones are present, roughly 72% being singletons, with the ten largest covering about 1.5%. Sequencing input: CD4+ T cells from blood buffy coats. The origin of the receptors is a human donor in good health.

The V gene is TRBV11-1, the J gene TRBJ2-5; D tentatively reads TRBD1 or TRBD2 (5 bases each). The CDR3 covers 13 residues. Germline CDR1 and CDR2: SGHAT and FQDESV (reference sequence). V was pared by 4 bases and J by 5 bases, with 11 bases between. CDR3 loop: CASSSSGRETQYF. The CDR3 DNA reads TGTGCCAGCAGCTCATCGGGGCGGGAGACCCAGTACTTC.

The V gene is TRBV6-5, the J gene TRBJ2-7, with TRBD1 matching 7 bases. Germline trimming cut 6 bases from V and 7 bases from J; bases unmatched to any gene: 12. Germline-derived CDR1 and CDR2 are MNHEY and SVGAGI. There are 14 residues in the CDR3. CDR3 in DNA: TGTGCCAGCAGCCCCGGGACCGCCAGGGGGGAGCAGTACTTC. As protein: CASSPGTARGEQYF.

The rearrangement uses TRBV15 and TRBJ2-1, with unresolved D. V lost 0 bases, J lost 7 bases, and 13 bases lay in between. Germline V gives CDR1 LNHNV, CDR2 YYDKDF (reference sequence). The CDR3 is 15 residues long. The CDR3 here is CATSRDLAPPNEQFF. The DNA of the CDR3 is TGTGCCACCAGCAGAGATTTGGCCCCCCCGAATGAGCAGTTCTTC.

This clone came up once. A junction boundary mismatches the germline segment, possibly from a read error. This chain uses TRBV7-7 with TRBJ2-5, with TRBD1 identical over 9 bases. The germline CDR1 and CDR2 sequences are SSHAT and FNYEAQ (reference sequence). CDR3 length: 14 amino acids. The DNA of the CDR3 is TGTGCTAGCAGCCTAACAGGGGGCATCGAGACCCAGTACTTC. Translating it yields CASSLTGGIETQYF. Using reference TRBV7-7 and TRBJ2-5 for the parts outside the CDR3, the full variable domain is GAGVSQSPRYKVTKRGQDVTLRCDPISSHATLYWYQQALGQGPEFLTYFNYEAQPDKSGLPSDRFSAERPEGSISTLTIQRTEQRDSAMYRCASSLTGGIETQYFGPGTRLLVL.

The chain carries TRBV5-1 and TRBJ2-5, with unresolved D. Germline CDR1 is SGHRS and CDR2 is YFSETQ. This CDR3 has 16 amino acids. V lost 1 base, J lost 4 bases, and 17 bases lay in between. DNA for the CDR3: TGCGCCAGCAGCTTGAGTCCCGGGTCGGGCGTAGAGACCCAGTACTTC. Encoded protein: CASSLSPGSGVETQYF.

The genes are TRBV29-1 and TRBJ2-1, with no clear D. The CDR3 extends over 13 amino acids. In germline, CDR1 is SQVTM, CDR2 ANQGSEA. V dropped 5 bases and J dropped 1 base, with 9 bases sitting between them. CDR3 bases: TGCAGCGTTAACCTTCGGTCCTACAATGAGCAGTTCTTC. This sequence encodes CSVNLRSYNEQFF.

The chain combines TRBV7-2 with TRBJ2-3; D is uncertain. Deletions cut 5 bases from V and 8 bases from J, with 11 bases between. Germline CDR1 and CDR2: SGHTA and FQGNSA. This CDR3 comprises 12 residues. The CDR3 protein is CASSVSLGTQYF. The CDR3, as DNA: TGTGCCAGCAGCGTCAGCCTCGGTACGCAGTATTTT.

The rearrangement links TRBV10-2 to TRBJ2-5, with TRBD2 matching 11 bases. CDR1 WSHSY and CDR2 SAAADI come from the germline V gene. The CDR3 sequence is 16 residues long. V lost 2 bases, J lost 3 bases, and 5 bases stayed unmatched. The CDR3 spells CASSEQLAGVEETQYF. The CDR3 bases are TGCGCCAGCAGTGAGCAACTAGCGGGGGTCGAAGAGACCCAGTACTTC.

The chain uses TRBV14 and TRBJ1-3; D unresolved. This CDR3 is built from 14 residues. The V end lost 3 bases, the J end lost 7 bases, and 13 bases lay between the germline ends. Germline V CDR1 and CDR2: SGHDN, FVKESK. The CDR3 nucleotides are TGTGCCAGCAGCCAGGGTCATGTCGGGAACACCATATATTTT. Residues: CASSQGHVGNTIYF.

J is TRBJ2-7 and V is TRBV5-4; 13 positions agree with TRBD2. The CDR3 length is 17 residues. The J segment lost 3 bases and the V segment lost 4 bases, leaving 10 bases of the junction unmatched. The germline V gene encodes CDR1 SGHNT and CDR2 YYREEE (reference sequence). This CDR3 reads CASSNGTSGINRYEQYV. CDR3 in DNA: TGTGCCAGCAGCAACGGGACTAGCGGGATTAACCGCTACGAGCAGTACGTC.

This clone was found a few times. The chain uses TRBV30 and TRBJ1-2; D unresolved. The ends were cut back, 3 bases at V and 8 bases at J, with 7 bases in the middle. The CDR3 runs to 10 residues. Germline loops: CDR1 GTSNPN, CDR2 SVGIG (reference sequence). Written as DNA, the CDR3 is TGTGCCTGGAGAAGAGGAGGCTACACCTTC. Translating gives CAWRRGGYTF.

The chain employs TRBV6-1 and TRBJ1-3, with 8 bases identical to TRBD1. With V trimmed by 7 bases and J by 0 bases, 2 bases remained unmatched. The CDR3 totals 14 residues. Germline loops: CDR1 MNHNS, CDR2 SASEGT. The CDR3 is CASNGQGSGNTIYF. DNA for the CDR3: TGTGCCAGCAACGGACAGGGCTCTGGAAACACCATATATTTT.

Turning to this clone: Different DNA sequences within this sample yield the same CDR3. The chain carries TRBV4-2 and TRBJ1-5, with D tentatively TRBD1 (5 bases). Per the germline V gene, CDR1 is LGHNA and CDR2 is YNFKEQ. Trimming pared 1 base from V and 0 bases from J, leaving 10 bases between. The CDR3 runs 16 residues. The CDR3 DNA follows: TGTGCCAGCAGCCAAGTAGCAGGGTATAGCAATCAGCCCCAGCATTTT. Its protein is CASSQVAGYSNQPQHF.

The CDR3, as DNA: TGTGCCAGCACCACTCCGGGGGGGCCCGTTGAGGCTTTCTTT. Translation: CASTTPGGPVEAFF. J is TRBJ1-1 and V is TRBV7-9, with D possibly being TRBD1 (6 bases). Trimming shortened V by 7 bases and J by 11 bases, and 23 bases separated the two germline ends. This CDR3 spans 14 amino acids. CDR1 and CDR2 (germline): SEHNR, FQNEAQ (reference sequence).

This chain uses TRBV5-1 with TRBJ2-5, with D perhaps matching TRBD2 (7 bases). Trimming pared 0 bases from V and 2 bases from J, leaving 14 bases between. The CDR3 consists of 16 residues. Per the germline V gene, CDR1 is SGHRS and CDR2 is YFSETQ. The CDR3 is CASSLVGGGVQETQYF. The CDR3 DNA is TGCGCCAGCAGCTTGGTAGGCGGGGGCGTACAAGAGACCCAGTACTTC.

The chain has TRBV5-1 and TRBJ2-1; 8 bases fit TRBD2. Per the germline V gene, CDR1 is SGHRS and CDR2 is YFSETQ. V lost 2 bases, J lost 13 bases, and 17 bases stayed unmatched. The CDR3 covers 16 residues. CDR3 nucleotides: TGCGCCAGCAGCTTTTTTAGCGGGACCACCCAGGGCCAACAGTTCTTC. Translation: CASSFFSGTTQGQQFF. The whole variable domain, filled in from reference TRBV5-1 and TRBJ2-1, reads KAGVTQTPRYLIKTRGQQVTLSCSPISGHRSVSWYQQTPGQGLQFLFEYFSETQRNKGNFPGRFSGRQFSNSRSEMNVSTLELGDSALYLCASSFFSGTTQGQQFFGPGTRLTVL.

V and J are TRBV7-8 and TRBJ2-3; the match to TRBD2 covers 8 bases. CDR1 is SGHVS, CDR2 FQNEAQ, per germline. Trimming cost V 5 bases and J 3 bases; bases outside gene matches: 13. The CDR3 has 17 amino acids. This CDR3 reads CASSPPDYSGSTDTQYF. CDR3 coding DNA: TGTGCCAGCAGCCCCCCGGACTACAGCGGGAGTACAGATACGCAGTATTTT. The complete variable domain, with remaining parts taken from reference TRBV7-8 and TRBJ2-3, reads GAGVSQSPRYKVAKRGQDVALRCDPISGHVSLFWYQQALGQGPEFLTYFQNEAQLDKSGLPSDRFFAERPEGSVSTLKIQRTQQEDSAVYLCASSPPDYSGSTDTQYFGPGTRLTVL.

This clone has only one observation. The chain uses TRBV6-5 and TRBJ2-1; no reliable D call. Germline V gene data show CDR1 as MNHEY and CDR2 as SVGAGI. The CDR3 contains 14 residues. Trimming shortened V by 4 bases and J by 3 bases, and 10 bases separated the two germline ends. CDR3 loop: CASSSPPHYNEQFF. CDR3 in DNA: TGTGCCAGCAGTTCTCCCCCTCACTACAATGAGCAGTTCTTC.

This clone has just a few counts. The genes are TRBV19 and TRBJ2-1, with 8 bases fitting TRBD2. In germline, CDR1 is LNHDA, CDR2 SQIVND (reference sequence). The CDR3 is made up of 15 amino acids. The V gene end was trimmed by 4 bases and the J gene end by 3 bases; junction bases not matched to a gene: 5. The CDR3 region is CASSSRGGYYNEQFF. The CDR3 DNA reads TGTGCCAGTAGTAGTCGGGGGGGGTACTACAATGAGCAGTTCTTC. Filled out from reference TRBV19 and TRBJ2-1, the complete variable domain reads DGGITQSPKYLFRKEGQNVTLSCEQNLNHDAMYWYRQDPGQGLRLIYYSQIVNDFQKGDIAEGYSVSREKKESFPLTVTSAQKNPTAFYLCASSSRGGYYNEQFFGPGTRLTVL.

The gene calls are TRBV5-6 and TRBJ2-3; D unclear. The CDR3 is 11 residues long. Germline-derived CDR1 and CDR2 are SGHDT and YYEEEE. The V and J ends lost 0 bases and 6 bases respectively, with 2 bases between them. CDR3 bases: TGTGCCAGCAGCTTGGGGGATACGCAGTATTTT. Amino acids: CASSLGDTQYF.

The chain links TRBV6-5 to TRBJ1-1; 11 nucleotides line up with TRBD1. CDR3 length equals 15 residues. With V trimmed by 5 bases and J by 4 bases, 6 bases remained unmatched. Germline V gives CDR1 MNHEY, CDR2 SVGAGI. The CDR3 DNA reads TGTGCCAGCAGTCTGGGACAGGGGGTTGCCACTGAAGCTTTCTTT. Amino acid sequence: CASSLGQGVATEAFF.

This clone was seen just once. The V and J genes are TRBV21-1 and TRBJ2-7; the table calls TRBD2, which could not be checked here. TRBV21-1 is a recognized pseudogene. CDR3 length equals 13 residues. The CDR3 DNA is TGTGCCAGCAGCCCCCTAAACCTCTACGAGCAGTACTTC. It is translated as CASSPLNLYEQYF.

The chain recombines TRBV7-9 with TRBJ2-1; 13 positions agree with TRBD2. The V segment lost 1 base and the J segment 8 bases; nucleotides outside the gene matches: 2. Germline assignment: CDR1 SEHNR and CDR2 FQNEAQ (reference sequence). There are 15 residues in the CDR3. This CDR3 is CASSLGLAGGHEQFF. In DNA form, the CDR3 reads TGTGCCAGCAGCTTAGGACTAGCGGGGGGTCATGAGCAGTTCTTC.

This clone has a handful of counts. The V call is TRBV11-2, the J call TRBJ2-2, with D possibly called TRBD1 or TRBD2 (6 bases each). V dropped 6 bases and J dropped 3 bases, with 17 bases sitting between them. Per germline, CDR1 SGHAT and CDR2 FQNNGV. This CDR3 is 16 amino acids long. CDR3 loop: CASREWGAAHTGELFF. CDR3 DNA: TGTGCCAGCAGGGAGTGGGGGGCCGCTCACACCGGGGAGCTGTTTTTT.

The V call is TRBV30, the J call TRBJ2-3; no definite D call. The CDR3 extends over 12 amino acids. Trimming shortened V by 3 bases and J by 2 bases, and 6 bases separated the two germline ends. Per germline, CDR1 GTSNPN and CDR2 SVGIG (reference sequence). The CDR3 DNA follows: TGTGCCTGGAGAGGGTACACAGATACGCAGTATTTT. Protein product: CAWRGYTDTQYF.

The chain has TRBV5-1 and TRBJ1-6; D is possibly TRBD1 (6 bases). Germline loops: CDR1 SGHRS, CDR2 YFSETQ. The ends were cut back, 4 bases at V and 5 bases at J, with 13 bases in the middle. The CDR3 has 15 amino acids. This CDR3 reads CASSTAGVDNSPLHF. In nucleotides, the CDR3 is TGCGCCAGCAGCACAGCAGGGGTGGATAATTCACCCCTCCACTTT.